The source of this T cell receptor (beta chain) is a study of T cell responses to AZD1222 COVID-19 vaccine. Study conclusions and caveats: Within unmutated variant regions lay the reported targets of nearly half of spike-specific TCRs. Mapped onto spike, vaccine-associated CD4 TCRs spanned it and were dominant at 160-218 and 743-854. The breadth and depth of Spike-specific TCRs increased once two AZD1222 doses had been given. Donor demographics were predominantly white British with a female majority; clonal diversity may be underestimated.

Clones were read by immunoSEQ multiplex PCR, and TCRdb kept only the in-frame ones, dropping some. The sample carries around 81,000 clones, approximately 89% recorded once. Germline V gives CDR1 SGHRS, CDR2 YFSETQ. The CDR3 totals 14 residues. J was trimmed by 3 bases and V by 3 bases; bases with no gene match: 1. Comment on this clone: What it binds is unknown.

The receptor comes from an adult who received the AZD1222 COVID-19 vaccine. The chain employs TRBV5-1 and TRBJ2-2; TRBD1 agrees at 8 bases. This specimen was peripheral blood, taken 28 days after the second AZD1222 dose. The CDR3 bases are TGCGCCAGCAGCTGGGGACAGGACACCGGGGAGCTGTTTTTT. This codes for CASSWGQDTGELFF. The complete variable domain, with remaining parts taken from reference TRBV5-1 and TRBJ2-2, reads KAGVTQTPRYLIKTRGQQVTLSCSPISGHRSVSWYQQTPGQGLQFLFEYFSETQRNKGNFPGRFSGRQFSNSRSEMNVSTLELGDSALYLCASSWGQDTGELFFGEGSRLTVL.